Reported below is one T cell receptor (beta chain). Its cognate antigen is unknown. The CDR3 end falls 3 residues outside the read, so it is completed with the germline J gene. The data were taken from a study of Tregs in tolerant kidney transplant recipients. The nonmyeloablative bone marrow transplants came from related graft donors, with transient mixed chimerism. Study results and limitations: No direct test of biological reproducibility was done here. Validation in larger populations is needed because few patients were studied.

V trimming: 3 bases; J trimming: 5 bases; junction bases outside the gene matches: 6. CDR3 length: 15 amino acids. Per germline, CDR1 LNHDA and CDR2 SQIVND (reference sequence). Some clones are missing from TCRdb's copy, which holds only in-frame ones; the method was immunoSEQ multiplex PCR. The listing contains about 23,000 clones. The chain combines TRBV19 with TRBJ1-5; 8 nucleotides line up with TRBD1. Source: CD4+ T cells from blood (PBMCs), taken 6 months after the transplant. The TCR originated in a human patient who received a combined kidney and bone marrow transplant. The graft donor may be the source of some T cells. The CDR3 bases that were read are TGTGCCAGTAGTATCACCGGACAGGGTGATCAGCCC. Residues: CASSITGQGDQP. Given in full, the CDR3 is CASSITGQGDQPQHF.